This is a list of T cell receptor beta chains from one sample in a study of T-cell memory formation after mild COVID-19. TCRdb reanalysed the 5' RACE reads using MiXCR and keeps one entry per CDR3 protein. The sample consists of 580,000 or so distinct CDR3 sequences, around 16% of them appearing once. The sequenced sample consisted of PBMCs or a T cell subset sorted from them (not recorded which). The receptors come from an adult woman who had mild COVID-19 (a few samples of this study predate the infection). Cell type and time point are not known. Each CDR3 is given without its conserved first and last residue. Each record gives: J gene, V gene, CDR3 protein.

j_call: TRBJ2-2
v_call: TRBV24-1
cdr3_aa: ATSDFLDSRTGELF

j_call: TRBJ2-5
v_call: TRBV20-1
cdr3_aa: SARQLQGYQETQY

j_call: TRBJ2-4
v_call: TRBV28
cdr3_aa: ASSPGLYAQY

j_call: TRBJ2-1
v_call: TRBV7-2
cdr3_aa: ASSFLPAGEVYNEQF

j_call: TRBJ2-5
v_call: TRBV5-1
cdr3_aa: ASSLAVIGQLQETQY

j_call: TRBJ1-1
v_call: TRBV27
cdr3_aa: ASSFSGRGMNTEAF

j_call: TRBJ2-7
v_call: TRBV30
cdr3_aa: AWTGSGNEQY

j_call: TRBJ2-1
v_call: TRBV7-8
cdr3_aa: ASTTPDPNEQF

j_call: TRBJ2-7
v_call: TRBV6-2/TRBV6-3
cdr3_aa: ASSYGGSKYEQY

j_call: TRBJ1-2
v_call: TRBV20-1
cdr3_aa: SARDQGFGYGYT

j_call: TRBJ1-6
v_call: TRBV18
cdr3_aa: ASSGGNNSPLH

j_call: TRBJ2-3
v_call: TRBV20-1
cdr3_aa: SARDHQRAYTDTQY

j_call: TRBJ2-5
v_call: TRBV19
cdr3_aa: ASLAPGETQY

j_call: TRBJ1-2
v_call: TRBV20-1
cdr3_aa: SAYDRGGSGYT

j_call: TRBJ2-7
v_call: TRBV12-3/TRBV12-4
cdr3_aa: ASRPSGTSGGLEQY

j_call: TRBJ1-5
v_call: TRBV7-8
cdr3_aa: ASSLLLGGDQPQH

j_call: TRBJ2-1
v_call: TRBV5-1
cdr3_aa: ASSLVPQNEQF

j_call: TRBJ1-1
v_call: TRBV6-1
cdr3_aa: ASTRDRRANTEAF

j_call: TRBJ2-2
v_call: TRBV29-1
cdr3_aa: SATQGAGNTGELF

j_call: TRBJ2-1
v_call: TRBV29-1
cdr3_aa: SPIRTYNEQF

j_call: TRBJ1-1
v_call: TRBV7-9
cdr3_aa: ASSLVDRGSKAF

j_call: TRBJ2-1
v_call: TRBV5-4
cdr3_aa: ASSAGTSEGNEQF

j_call: TRBJ2-3
v_call: TRBV30
cdr3_aa: AWNLGGTDTQY

j_call: TRBJ2-1
v_call: TRBV6-6
cdr3_aa: ASSYSPWREGQNEQF

j_call: TRBJ2-5
v_call: TRBV5-1
cdr3_aa: ASSLAGAETQY

j_call: TRBJ1-5
v_call: TRBV15
cdr3_aa: ATSRDPRDSSNQPQH

j_call: TRBJ1-5
v_call: TRBV5-1
cdr3_aa: ASSLEGVGNNQPQH

j_call: TRBJ2-1
v_call: TRBV6-6
cdr3_aa: ASSYSDRGPNEQF

j_call: TRBJ1-5
v_call: TRBV20-1
cdr3_aa: SAPSYRAEQPQH

j_call: TRBJ1-4
v_call: TRBV20-1
cdr3_aa: SATSLGEKLF

j_call: TRBJ2-4
v_call: TRBV7-8
cdr3_aa: ASSPFRVRSMVNIQY

j_call: TRBJ1-1
v_call: TRBV7-9
cdr3_aa: ASSLAGRGSTEAF

j_call: TRBJ2-7
v_call: TRBV12-3/TRBV12-4
cdr3_aa: ASSLRDRAHEQY

j_call: TRBJ1-5
v_call: TRBV29-1
cdr3_aa: SVEFGDRESNQPQH

j_call: TRBJ2-5
v_call: TRBV13
cdr3_aa: ASSLVGSWQETQY

j_call: TRBJ2-4
v_call: TRBV7-2
cdr3_aa: ASSPLWGPKNIQY

j_call: TRBJ2-2
v_call: TRBV7-6
cdr3_aa: ASSLDPGLAGGTGELF

j_call: TRBJ2-1
v_call: TRBV19
cdr3_aa: ASSIGAGTYNEQF

j_call: TRBJ2-1
v_call: TRBV30
cdr3_aa: AWSVIGLAGDEQF

j_call: TRBJ2-5
v_call: TRBV25-1
cdr3_aa: ASSEYRGGPQETQY

j_call: TRBJ2-3
v_call: TRBV20-1
cdr3_aa: SARVGGGRTDTQY

j_call: TRBJ1-5
v_call: TRBV24-1
cdr3_aa: ATSLPNQPQH